The 8 T cell receptor beta chains in this list originate from one sample, sequenced in a study of stem cell transplantation in POMP-related autoinflammatory disease. Sequencing was performed with immunoSEQ multiplex PCR; in TCRdb, only in-frame clones are kept and a portion is missing. The sample lists 25,000 to 30,000 clones; around 86% were seen once. Sample: CD4+ T cells from PBMCs, taken before stem cell transplantation. The receptors come from a human donor with POMP-related autoinflammation and immune dysregulation (PRAID).

This clone was found a few times. The chain recombines TRBV30 with TRBJ1-1; D remains ambiguous. There are 13 residues in the CDR3. Trimming removed 4 bases from V and 1 base from J, with 10 bases in between. The germline V gene has CDR1 GTSNPN and CDR2 SVGIG (reference sequence). CDR3 protein: CAWKEIANTEAFF. The CDR3 region has the DNA TGTGCCTGGAAGGAAATAGCGAACACTGAAGCTTTCTTT.

V is TRBV9 and J is TRBJ1-2; D may be TRBD1 (5 bases). From germline, CDR1 is SGDLS and CDR2 YYNGEE. The CDR3 loop spans 16 amino acids. The ends were cut back, 0 bases at V and 0 bases at J, with 12 bases in the middle. CDR3 bases: TGTGCCAGCAGCGTAGAGGTGGCAGGGACTAACTATGGCTACACCTTC. Its translation is CASSVEVAGTNYGYTF. The whole variable domain, remainder taken from reference TRBV9 and TRBJ1-2, is DSGVTQTPKHLITATGQRVTLRCSPRSGDLSVYWYQQSLDQGLQFLIQYYNGEERAKGNILERFSAQQFPDLHSELNLSSLELGDSALYFCASSVEVAGTNYGYTFGSGTRLTVV.

The chain has TRBV5-4 and TRBJ1-2; a weak D match, TRBD1 (5 bases). This CDR3 comprises 15 residues. With 0 bases removed from V and 4 bases from J, the gap between germline ends came to 13 bases. CDR1 is SGHNT and CDR2 is YYREEE in the germline V gene (reference sequence). CDR3 sequence: CASSLGVGGGYGYTF. Written as DNA, the CDR3 is TGTGCCAGCAGCTTGGGTGTCGGGGGGGGCTATGGCTACACCTTC.

The chain joins TRBV6-6 to TRBJ2-7; D might be TRBD1 (6 bases). V was shortened by 4 bases and J by 3 bases, with 10 bases between the two germline ends. CDR1 and CDR2 (germline): MNHNY, SVGAGI (reference sequence). The CDR3 runs to 13 residues. CDR3 residues: CASSSGQLYEQYF. CDR3 nucleotides: TGTGCCAGCAGTTCCGGACAGCTCTACGAGCAGTACTTC.

The chain recombines TRBV6-5 with TRBJ2-2; perhaps TRBD1 as D (6 bases). This CDR3 spans 15 amino acids. Trimming shortened V by 2 bases and J by 2 bases, and 9 bases separated the two germline ends. Germline V gene data show CDR1 as MNHEY and CDR2 as SVGAGI. CDR3 protein: CASSYDRINTGELFF. The DNA for the CDR3 is TGTGCCAGCAGTTACGACAGGATAAACACCGGGGAGCTGTTTTTT.

This CDR3 is CASTGGNQPQHF. The CDR3 DNA reads as TGTGCCAGTACTGGGGGCAATCAGCCCCAGCATTTT. The J gene is TRBJ1-5, the V gene TRBV19; D unclear. Germline CDR1 reads LNHDA; CDR2 reads SQIVND (reference sequence). The CDR3 is 12 residues long. Trimming cost V 7 bases and J 2 bases, with 6 bases left between them.

In its sample, this clone was seen once. The chain is built from TRBV6-1 and TRBJ2-7, with D maybe TRBD1 (7 bases). Germline V gives CDR1 MNHNS, CDR2 SASEGT. The V end lost 2 bases, the J end lost 4 bases, and 15 bases lay between the germline ends. There are 15 residues in the CDR3. DNA for the CDR3: TGTGCCAGCAGTGAAATGGGGGGACAGATTTACGAGCAGTACTTC. It specifies CASSEMGGQIYEQYF.

The CDR3 DNA is TGTGCCAGCAGCCAAAACCTGTACGAGCAGTACTTC. It specifies CASSQNLYEQYF. The V gene is TRBV14, the J gene TRBJ2-7, with D hard to call. Between the trimmed V and J ends, which lost 2 bases and 4 bases, there was a span of 6 bases. CDR1 is SGHDN and CDR2 is FVKESK in the germline V gene. This CDR3 has 12 amino acids.